This T cell receptor (beta chain) was obtained from a study of cytomegalovirus exposure and HLA in healthy donors. Overall study findings and caveats: An analysis that came later showed most CMV-associated TCR beta chains appearing HLA-restricted. It was about 150 TCR beta chains that were listed as cytomegalovirus-associated.

Comment on this clone: The target antigen is unknown.

The primer mix had 60 Vbeta and 13 Jbeta primers. Original analysis: Around 10 million shared chains were among around 80 million unique TCR beta chains counted in a later analysis. This table comes from immunoSEQ multiplex PCR, and its TCRdb copy is limited to in-frame clones, with some not included. That table gives V, J and clone size, and the DNA gave D and trimming. This listing includes fewer than 95,000 clones. The CDR3 has 15 amino acids. Trimming removed 5 bases from V and 3 bases from J; junction bases left unmatched: 7. The germline V gene has CDR1 SGHTA and CDR2 FQGNSA. The chain joins TRBV7-2 to TRBJ1-3; 7 nucleotides match TRBD1. The receptor's source is a woman in her 40s in good health and CMV-seropositive. Sequenced sample: PBMCs. The CDR3 here is CASSDQRTGGNTIYF. The CDR3 coding sequence is TGTGCCAGCAGCGACCAACGGACAGGTGGAAACACCATATATTTT.